The 4 T cell receptor beta chains below were found in one sample sequenced in a study of blood T cell repertoires in COVID-19. Profiling relied on immunoSEQ multiplex PCR, and the TCRdb table lists in-frame clones only, not all of them. The sample holds about 280,000 clones; 85% are singletons and the top ten take around 2.3%. Sample: PBMCs or T cells enriched from blood (not recorded which). These receptors all come from a woman aged 45-65 years who had recovered from COVID-19.

The chain has TRBV19 and TRBJ2-3, with 7 nucleotides matching TRBD1. J lost 0 bases, V lost 9 bases, and 6 bases had no gene match. From germline, CDR1 is LNHDA and CDR2 SQIVND (reference sequence). This CDR3 has 14 amino acids. CDR3: CASGTASSTDTQYF. In DNA, the CDR3 is TGTGCCAGCGGGACAGCGTCTAGCACAGATACGCAGTATTTT.

This rearrangement joins TRBV4-1 to TRBJ1-2, with 7 bases fitting TRBD1. This CDR3 region has 15 residues. Looked up from germline, CDR1 is MGHRA and CDR2 is YSYEKL. V was clipped by 1 base and J by 4 bases; unmatched bases: 6. The CDR3 region has the DNA TGCGCCAGCAGCCAAGGGAGGGGGCTCAGCTATGGCTACACCTTC. Its translation is CASSQGRGLSYGYTF.

This chain joins TRBV6-5 and TRBJ1-6; D is possibly TRBD1 (6 bases). V gave up 5 bases and J gave up 9 bases, with 14 bases separating them. Germline-derived CDR1 and CDR2 are MNHEY and SVGAGI. This CDR3 has 14 residues. This CDR3 reads CASSPGGRRSPLHF. CDR3 DNA sequence: TGTGCCAGCAGTCCCGGGGGGCGTCGTTCACCCCTCCACTTT.

The V call is TRBV4-3, the J call TRBJ2-1, with 16 bases fitting TRBD2. Germline V gene data show CDR1 as LGHNA and CDR2 as YSLEER. Unmatched junction bases numbered 12, after V lost 4 bases and J lost 9 bases. The CDR3 has 18 amino acids. Here the CDR3 DNA reads TGCGCCAGCAGCCGGACCGGGACTAGCGGGAGGGCCCGTGCTGAGCAGTTCTTC. Translated: CASSRTGTSGRARAEQFF.